These 25 T cell receptor beta chains came from one sample sequenced in a study of tumor-infiltrating lymphocytes in primary liver carcinoma. cDNA specific to TCR beta was made from 500 ng of total RNA, with a constant-region primer employed for priming. Libraries of TCR beta came from three nested multiplex PCR rounds with slightly modified ARM-PCR. Each of the first two PCR rounds ran about 9 cycles with TRBV1-TRBV30 forward and C-beta reverse primers. TCRdb independently ran MiXCR on the multiplex PCR reads; one entry per CDR3 protein. The sample holds almost 200,000 distinct CDR3 sequences; 65% are singletons and the top ten take about 7.1%. Blood RNA originated from unsorted whole blood, with germline DNA additionally extracted. The sequenced sample was peripheral blood. Source of these receptors: a woman aged 55 to 70 with primary liver carcinoma and hepatitis B virus infection.

Concerning this clonotype itself: Because the CDR3 is missing its conserved closing phenylalanine or tryptophan, this is likely a read error. The chain is built from TRBV11-2 and TRBJ2-1; D remains unclear. There are 15 residues in the CDR3. Germline V gene data show CDR1 as SGHAT and CDR2 as FQNNGV. Here the CDR3 reads CASRRNPSSYNEQFL. In nucleotides, the CDR3 is TGTGCTAGCAGGAGAAACCCGAGCTCCTACAATGAGCAGTTCCTC.

With regard to this clonotype: The conserved closing phenylalanine or tryptophan is absent in this CDR3, likely reflecting a read error. V and J are TRBV11-3 and TRBJ1-1, with D unresolved. This CDR3 is 14 amino acids long. Per germline, CDR1 SGHNT and CDR2 YENEEA. CDR3 amino acids: CASSLFDRNTKAFI. In DNA, the CDR3 is TGTGCCAGCAGCTTATTTGATAGGAACACTAAAGCTTTCATT.

The J gene is TRBJ2-2, the V gene TRBV5-1, with 7 bases lining up with TRBD2. The CDR3 is 16 residues long. V was clipped by 3 bases and J by 1 base; unmatched bases: 6. Germline CDR1 and CDR2: SGHRS and YFSETQ. CDR3 sequence (DNA): TGCGCCAGCAGCTCCCTCGGGACTAAGAACACCGGGGAGCTGTTTTTT. Translation: CASSSLGTKNTGELFF.

The chain recombines TRBV11-3 with TRBJ2-7; D is possibly TRBD2 (6 bases). Germline loops: CDR1 SGHNT, CDR2 YENEEA. The V end was cut by 7 bases, the J end by 1 base, with 14 bases between. The CDR3 extends over 14 amino acids. The CDR3 DNA reads as TGTGCCAGCACTCTGGCGGGAATTTCCTACGAGCAGTACTTC. This translates into CASTLAGISYEQYF.

Note on this clonotype: The CDR3 ends on some other residue instead of the conserved phenylalanine or tryptophan, so this is likely a read error. This chain links TRBV11-2 with TRBJ1-3; TRBD1 might be the D (6 bases). The germline gives CDR1 SGHAT, CDR2 FQNNGV. This CDR3 region has 15 residues. CDR3 coding DNA: TGTGCTAGCAGCTTAGTGGACAGCTCTGGAAACACCATATATCTT. It codes for CASSLVDSSGNTIYL.

This clonotype has at least ten counts. J is TRBJ2-5 and V is TRBV11-2, with 15 nucleotides matching TRBD2. CDR1 and CDR2 from the germline V gene are SGHAT and FQNNGV. With 4 bases clipped from V and 1 base from J, the junction kept 1 base outside the gene matches. The CDR3 sequence is 16 residues long. CDR3 sequence: CASSSGLAGGQETQYF. The CDR3 DNA follows: TGTGCCAGCAGCTCGGGACTAGCGGGGGGCCAAGAGACCCAGTACTTC.

Note on this clonotype: Since a much larger clone is just one base distant, this may be a read error. The chain combines TRBV29-1 with TRBJ2-1; 9 bases map to TRBD2. The CDR3 sequence is 14 residues long. Germline V gene sequence: CDR1 SQVTM, CDR2 ANQGSEA. Unmatched junction bases numbered 4, after V lost 3 bases and J lost 4 bases. CDR3 sequence reads: CSVDGREGYNEQFF. CDR3 in DNA: TGCAGCGTTGATGGGCGGGAGGGGTACAATGAGCAGTTCTTC.

In regard to this clonotype: Without the conserved terminal phenylalanine or tryptophan, this CDR3 likely stems from a read error. This chain links TRBV6-1 with TRBJ2-1, with unresolved D. The CDR3 runs to 14 residues. CDR1 MNHNS and CDR2 SASEGT come from the germline V gene. Trimming pared 8 bases from V and 6 bases from J, leaving 17 bases between. As DNA, the CDR3 is TGTGCCAGCGGTCGCCTAGGTTCGCTCAATGAGCAGTTCCTC. Translation: CASGRLGSLNEQFL.

In this sample, this clonotype is medium-sized. The chain couples TRBV11-2 to TRBJ2-1; no clear D gene. Germline CDR1 is SGHAT and CDR2 is FQNNGV. V was pared by 3 bases and J by 0 bases, with 15 bases between. This CDR3 region has 17 residues. CDR3 protein: CASSLGSPRSSYNEQFF. CDR3 sequence (DNA): TGTGCCAGCAGCTTGGGTAGCCCTAGGAGCTCCTACAATGAGCAGTTCTTC.

As to this clonotype: This may be a read error: a much more frequent sequence differs by one nucleotide. The CDR3 is CASSLGRTVNSSLHF. The CDR3 nucleotides are TGTGCCAGCAGTTTGGGGCGGACAGTTAATTCATCCCTCCACTTT. The V and J genes are TRBV12-3 or TRBV12-4 and TRBJ1-6, with D possibly TRBD1 on 6 matching bases. This CDR3 spans 15 amino acids.

The chain has TRBV4-1 and TRBJ2-1; no clear D gene. The CDR3 runs to 19 residues. Germline CDR1 reads MGHRA; CDR2 reads YSYEKL. V dropped 4 bases and J dropped 3 bases, with 25 bases sitting between them. This CDR3 is CASSLAPPPLVDLYNEQFF. CDR3 coding DNA: TGCGCCAGCAGCCTAGCCCCACCACCTCTAGTGGATCTCTACAATGAGCAGTTCTTC.

At least ten counts were recorded for this clonotype. The chain is built from TRBV11-2 and TRBJ2-1, with 9 bases lining up with TRBD1. The germline V gene encodes CDR1 SGHAT and CDR2 FQNNGV. Trimming cost V 7 bases and J 4 bases; bases outside gene matches: 2. The CDR3 covers 13 residues. CDR3 nucleotide sequence: TGTGCCAGCACCGGGACAGGGTACAATGAGCAGTTCTTC. Translation gives CASTGTGYNEQFF.

This clonotype was observed at least ten times. This rearrangement joins TRBV4-2 to TRBJ1-5; D gene uncertain. CDR1 and CDR2 from the germline V gene are LGHNA and YNFKEQ. Trimming cost V 1 base and J 6 bases, with 10 bases left between them. CDR3 length: 14 residues. CDR3 sequence (DNA): TGTGCCAGCAGCCAAGTCCTTCTTGGTCAGCCCCAGCATTTT. Its translation: CASSQVLLGQPQHF.

There are many counts of this clonotype. The chain joins TRBV4-1 to TRBJ1-1; D remains ambiguous. The CDR3 totals 15 residues. Trimming pared 0 bases from V and 6 bases from J, leaving 14 bases between. The germline CDR1 and CDR2 sequences are MGHRA and YSYEKL. Here the CDR3 reads CASSQEWVESSEAFF. The CDR3 nucleotides read TGCGCCAGCAGCCAAGAGTGGGTCGAGTCCTCTGAAGCTTTCTTT.

With respect to this clonotype: Mismatch with germline at one junction end may stem from a read error. The CDR3 loop is CTSRKGPTGELFF. The DNA of the CDR3 is TGTACCAGCAGGAAGGGTCCCACCGGGGAGCTGTTTTTT. The J gene is TRBJ2-2, the V gene TRBV28; no firm D call. The germline V gene encodes CDR1 MDHEN and CDR2 SYDVKM. The CDR3 has 13 amino acids.

As regards this clonotype: The junction and the germline gene differ at one end; a read error may be behind it. The chain employs TRBV5-1 and TRBJ1-1; D unresolved. Germline CDR1 is SGHRS and CDR2 is YFSETQ. The CDR3 runs to 16 residues. In DNA, the CDR3 is TGCGCCAGCAGCTTGGCCGAAGGGCGGATGAACACTGAAGCTTTATTT. Translating gives CASSLAEGRMNTEALF. Filled out from reference TRBV5-1 and TRBJ1-1, the complete variable domain reads KAGVTQTPRYLIKTRGQQVTLSCSPISGHRSVSWYQQTPGQGLQFLFEYFSETQRNKGNFPGRFSGRQFSNSRSEMNVSTLELGDSALYLCASSLAEGRMNTEALFGQGTRLTVV.

About this clonotype itself: Since a much larger clone is just one base distant, this may be a read error. The chain is built from TRBV12-3 or TRBV12-4 and TRBJ1-1, with no clear D. The CDR3 runs 13 residues. The V end lost 6 bases, the J end lost 4 bases, and 12 bases lay between the germline ends. The CDR3 DNA reads as TGTGCCAGCAGCACTTCGGACGGCACTGAAGCTTTCTTT. Translation: CASSTSDGTEAFF.

The rearrangement joins TRBV11-2 to TRBJ2-7; tentatively, D is TRBD2 (5 bases). CDR1 SGHAT and CDR2 FQNNGV come from the germline V gene. With 9 bases removed from V and 0 bases from J, the gap between germline ends came to 18 bases. The CDR3 totals 15 residues. The CDR3 coding sequence is TGTGCCAGAAGCGTAAGTGTGGAGGACTCCTACGAGCAGTACTTC. Translated, it gives CARSVSVEDSYEQYF. The full variable domain, in which reference TRBV11-2 and TRBJ2-7 provide the parts outside the CDR3, is EAGVAQSPRYKIIEKRQSVAFWCNPISGHATLYWYQQILGQGPKLLIQFQNNGVVDDSQLPKDRFSAERLKGVDSTLKIQPAKLEDSAVYLCARSVSVEDSYEQYFGPGTRLTVT.

In the case of this clonotype: One base away lies a much larger clone, so this may be a sequencing read error. The chain is built from TRBV12-3 or TRBV12-4 and TRBJ1-1; TRBD1 might be the D (5 bases). The CDR3 has 11 amino acids. The CDR3 reads CTSGGRGTAFF. DNA of the CDR3: TGTACCAGCGGCGGACGGGGGACAGCTTTCTTT.

There are many counts of this clonotype. The J gene is TRBJ1-3, the V gene TRBV11-2; D unresolved. Germline V gene sequence: CDR1 SGHAT, CDR2 FQNNGV. The CDR3 consists of 16 residues. Between the trimmed V and J ends, which lost 6 bases and 0 bases, there was a span of 15 bases. The CDR3, as DNA: TGTGCCAGCAGTACGGGTTCCCCCTACTCTGGAAACACCATATATTTT. Protein product: CASSTGSPYSGNTIYF.

About this clonotype: This may be a read error, as it is one base from a much larger clone. The chain carries TRBV6-2 or TRBV6-3 and TRBJ2-3; perhaps TRBD1 as D (5 bases). CDR1 and CDR2 from the germline V gene are MNHEY and SVGEGT. The length of the CDR3 is 13 residues. The CDR3 region has the DNA TGTACCAGCAGGTTCGACAGCGCAGATACGCAGTATTTT. Its protein product is CTSRFDSADTQYF.

This clonotype was seen ten or more times. The V call is TRBV30, the J call TRBJ1-1; D call uncertain. Trimming pared 3 bases from V and 4 bases from J, leaving 12 bases between. CDR1 and CDR2 from the germline V gene are GTSNPN and SVGIG (reference sequence). The CDR3 is made up of 13 amino acids. The CDR3 DNA reads TGTGCCTGGAGCGGCCTCCGGGGCACTGAAGCTTTCTTT. This encodes CAWSGLRGTEAFF.

As regards this clonotype: One end of the junction does not line up with germline, which may come from a read error. CDR3 sequence: CANRPGLNNYGYIF. In nucleotides, the CDR3 is TGTGCCAACAGGCCTGGACTGAATAACTATGGCTACATCTTC. This chain joins TRBV11-2 and TRBJ1-2, with TRBD1 as a possible D gene (5 bases). This CDR3 comprises 14 residues. Germline-derived CDR1 and CDR2 are SGHAT and FQNNGV.

With respect to this clonotype: Sequence at one end of the junction differs from germline and may be a read error. The CDR3 spells CASSLAWRNYDYTF. CDR3 nucleotides: TGTGCCAGCAGTTTGGCATGGCGGAACTATGACTACACCTTC. This rearrangement joins TRBV6-2 or TRBV6-3 to TRBJ1-2, with D unclear. Germline V CDR1 and CDR2: MNHEY, SVGEGT. The CDR3 is 14 amino acids.

The rearrangement links TRBV14 to TRBJ2-7, with D unresolved. Germline V gene data show CDR1 as SGHDN and CDR2 as FVKESK. This CDR3 region has 15 residues. Trimming stripped 2 bases from V and 0 bases from J, with 11 bases between. The CDR3 sequence: CASSQYGPPSYEQYF. The CDR3 bases are TGTGCCAGCAGCCAATACGGACCGCCCTCCTACGAGCAGTACTTC.